The 17 T cell receptor beta chains given below trace back to one sample, sequenced in a study of blood T cell repertoires in COVID-19. Clones were sequenced by immunoSEQ multiplex PCR, and TCRdb holds only the in-frame ones, with some missing. The sample includes 200,000 or so clones, 80% to 90% of them seen just once. The sequenced sample consisted of peripheral blood. These receptors were obtained from a middle-aged man with acute or convalescent COVID-19.

The rearrangement uses TRBV27 and TRBJ1-6, with D possibly being TRBD1 (5 bases). The CDR3 contains 15 residues. Germline V CDR1 and CDR2: MNHEY, SMNVEV (reference sequence). V dropped 5 bases and J dropped 10 bases, with 18 bases sitting between them. DNA of the CDR3: TGTGCCAGCAGTGCCGCGGGGGGGGTTGGGTCACCCCTCCACTTT. Protein sequence: CASSAAGGVGSPLHF.

The J gene is TRBJ1-1, the V gene TRBV27; 10 positions agree with TRBD1. CDR1 MNHEY and CDR2 SMNVEV come from the germline V gene (reference sequence). The CDR3 has 15 amino acids. The V and J ends lost 6 bases and 7 bases, in that order; junction bases with no gene match: 11. As DNA, the CDR3 is TGTGCCAGCAGCGAGATGACAGGGGGCTATGGTGAAGCTTTCTTT. Translated, it gives CASSEMTGGYGEAFF.

The chain combines TRBV7-9 with TRBJ1-1, with 7 bases aligning to TRBD1. The CDR3 has 13 residues. J lost 6 bases, V lost 4 bases, and 5 bases had no gene match. Per germline, CDR1 SEHNR and CDR2 FQNEAQ (reference sequence). CDR3 DNA sequence: TGTGCCAGCAGCTCACGGGACAGCCCTGAAGCTTTCTTT. This encodes CASSSRDSPEAFF.

This clone was observed once. The V call is TRBV5-5, the J call TRBJ1-2; weak D call: TRBD1 (6 bases). Between the trimmed V and J ends, which lost 4 bases and 4 bases, there was a span of 11 bases. In germline, CDR1 is SGHKS, CDR2 YYEKEE (reference sequence). CDR3 length: 13 residues. The CDR3, as DNA: TGTGCCAGCAGCCCGGGACACAGCTATGGCTACACCTTC. Amino acids: CASSPGHSYGYTF.

The V gene is TRBV6-5, the J gene TRBJ2-2; D possibly corresponds to TRBD1 (6 bases). CDR1 is MNHEY and CDR2 is SVGAGI in the germline V gene. The CDR3 has 15 residues. Trimming cost V 2 bases and J 1 base, with 8 bases left between them. CDR3 nucleotides: TGTGCCAGCAGTTACGGGACAAAGAACACCGGGGAGCTGTTTTTT. Protein sequence: CASSYGTKNTGELFF.

The genes are TRBV14 and TRBJ2-7, with a tentative D call TRBD1 (6 bases). Germline V gives CDR1 SGHDN, CDR2 FVKESK. V dropped 4 bases and J dropped 1 base, with 14 bases sitting between them. The CDR3 covers 15 residues. Written as DNA, the CDR3 is TGTGCCAGCAGCCGAGCTATAGGGGGATCCTACGAGCAGTACTTC. Its protein product is CASSRAIGGSYEQYF.

This rearrangement joins TRBV19 to TRBJ2-7; 9 bases fit TRBD1. Germline CDR1 LNHDA, CDR2 SQIVND (reference sequence). The CDR3 contains 15 residues. The trim removed 1 base at V and 2 bases at J, leaving 3 bases unmatched. The CDR3 here is CASSIAGQGTYEQYF. DNA of the CDR3: TGTGCCAGTAGTATAGCAGGACAGGGGACCTACGAGCAGTACTTC.

The CDR3 region has the DNA TGTGCATCAGACAGAGAGAGCAATCAGCCCCAGCATTTT. This gives the protein CASDRESNQPQHF. The genes are TRBV12-2 and TRBJ1-5; the table assigns TRBD1, which was not confirmed against the DNA. TRBV12-2 is a recognized pseudogene. The CDR3 runs 13 residues.

This clone was counted once. The chain has TRBV5-4 and TRBJ2-7; tentatively, D is TRBD2 (5 bases). Germline CDR1 reads SGHNT; CDR2 reads YYREEE (reference sequence). The CDR3 is 14 residues long. The V gene lost 1 base and the J gene lost 3 bases, with 11 bases spanning the gap. The CDR3 reads CASSLPSQNYEQYF. The CDR3 nucleotides are TGTGCCAGCAGCTTGCCTAGCCAAAACTACGAGCAGTACTTC.

This chain joins TRBV27 and TRBJ2-6; TRBD2 might be the D (5 bases). The CDR3 is 15 amino acids. CDR1 and CDR2 from the germline V gene are MNHEY and SMNVEV (reference sequence). The ends were cut back, 2 bases at V and 0 bases at J, with 5 bases in the middle. Here the CDR3 DNA reads TGTGCCAGCAGTTTAGGGAGCTCTGGGGCCAACGTCCTGACTTTC. It is translated as CASSLGSSGANVLTF.

This chain links TRBV5-4 with TRBJ1-4; D unresolved. V was clipped by 4 bases and J by 0 bases, with 4 bases between them. CDR3 size: 13 residues. Germline V gene sequence: CDR1 SGHNT, CDR2 YYREEE (reference sequence). CDR3 in amino acids: CASSPTTNEKLFF. DNA for the CDR3: TGTGCCAGCAGCCCTACAACTAATGAAAAACTGTTTTTT.

The V gene is TRBV4-1, the J gene TRBJ1-1; 7 positions match TRBD1. The CDR3 runs 15 residues. Germline trimming cut 4 bases from V and 6 bases from J; bases unmatched to any gene: 11. Per the germline V gene, CDR1 is MGHRA and CDR2 is YSYEKL. In nucleotides, the CDR3 is TGCGCCAGCAGCCTCCTTCAGGGGGTTGTTTCTGAAGCTTTCTTT. Its translation is CASSLLQGVVSEAFF.

The genes are TRBV2 and TRBJ1-1; TRBD1 is a possible D gene (5 bases). Trimming shortened V by 2 bases and J by 1 base, and 14 bases separated the two germline ends. This CDR3 is built from 16 residues. CDR1 SNHLY and CDR2 FYNNEI come from the germline V gene. The CDR3 coding sequence is TGTGCCAGCAGTGAAAGGTTGGGCAGGGAGAACACTGAAGCTTTCTTT. Translating it yields CASSERLGRENTEAFF.

The V call is TRBV7-8, the J call TRBJ1-2; 9 nucleotides line up with TRBD1. The CDR3 runs to 15 residues. Germline V gives CDR1 SGHVS, CDR2 FQNEAQ. J was trimmed by 1 base and V by 3 bases; bases with no gene match: 3. CDR3 amino acids: CASSLGQGLNYGYTF. For the CDR3, the DNA is TGTGCCAGCAGCTTGGGACAGGGACTTAACTATGGCTACACCTTC.

V gene TRBV6-6 combines with J gene TRBJ1-2; TRBD1 matches 7 bases. The germline V gene has CDR1 MNHNY and CDR2 SVGAGI (reference sequence). The ends lost 6 bases at V and 4 bases at J; junction bases unmatched: 11. The CDR3 is made up of 15 amino acids. CDR3 coding DNA: TGTGCCAGCAGGGTGGGGCAGGGGGATGTCTATGGCTACACCTTC. Its translation: CASRVGQGDVYGYTF.

The V gene is TRBV6-1, the J gene TRBJ1-5; a possible D gene is TRBD1 (5 bases). The CDR3 loop spans 15 amino acids. CDR1 is MNHNS and CDR2 is SASEGT in the germline V gene. V was pared by 0 bases and J by 5 bases, with 11 bases between. The CDR3 is CASSEARQPDQPQHF. The CDR3 DNA reads as TGTGCCAGCAGTGAAGCACGACAGCCGGATCAGCCCCAGCATTTT.

This clone appeared a single time. This rearrangement joins TRBV30 to TRBJ2-3; the match to TRBD2 covers 8 bases. CDR1 and CDR2 from the germline V gene are GTSNPN and SVGIG (reference sequence). This CDR3 region has 15 residues. V was pared by 4 bases and J by 1 base, with 7 bases of the junction left unmatched. The CDR3 DNA sequence: TGTGCCTGGAAAGAAGTTAGCGGGGGCACAGATACGCAGTATTTT. It codes for CAWKEVSGGTDTQYF.